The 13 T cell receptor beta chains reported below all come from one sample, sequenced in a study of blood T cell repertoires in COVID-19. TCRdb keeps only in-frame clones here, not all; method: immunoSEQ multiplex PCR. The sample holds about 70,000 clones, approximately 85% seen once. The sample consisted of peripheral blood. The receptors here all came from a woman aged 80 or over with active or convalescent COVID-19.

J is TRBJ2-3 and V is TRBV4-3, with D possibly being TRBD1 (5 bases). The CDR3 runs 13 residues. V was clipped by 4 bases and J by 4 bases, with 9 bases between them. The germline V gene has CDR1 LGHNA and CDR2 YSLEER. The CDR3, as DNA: TGCGCCAGCAGCCGGCAGGGTTCAGATACGCAGTATTTT. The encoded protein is CASSRQGSDTQYF.

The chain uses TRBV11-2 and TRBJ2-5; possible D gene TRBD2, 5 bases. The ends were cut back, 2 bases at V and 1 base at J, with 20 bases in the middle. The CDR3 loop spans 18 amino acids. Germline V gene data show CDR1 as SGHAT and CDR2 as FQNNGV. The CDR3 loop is CASSLMLSGRASQETQYF. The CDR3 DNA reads TGTGCCAGCAGCTTAATGTTATCCGGGCGGGCGAGCCAAGAGACCCAGTACTTC.

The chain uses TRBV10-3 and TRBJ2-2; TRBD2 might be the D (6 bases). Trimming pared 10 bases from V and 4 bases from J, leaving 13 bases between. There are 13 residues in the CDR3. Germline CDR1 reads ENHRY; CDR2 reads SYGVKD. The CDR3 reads CATADYPTGELFF. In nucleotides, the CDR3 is TGTGCCACCGCGGACTATCCCACCGGGGAGCTGTTTTTT.

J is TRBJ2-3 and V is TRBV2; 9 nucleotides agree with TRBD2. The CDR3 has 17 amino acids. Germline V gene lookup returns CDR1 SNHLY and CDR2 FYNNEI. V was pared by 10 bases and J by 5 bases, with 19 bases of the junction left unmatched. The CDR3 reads CATLSPKRGAVGDTQYF. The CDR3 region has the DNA TGTGCCACCCTATCGCCTAAGCGGGGGGCAGTGGGAGATACGCAGTATTTT.

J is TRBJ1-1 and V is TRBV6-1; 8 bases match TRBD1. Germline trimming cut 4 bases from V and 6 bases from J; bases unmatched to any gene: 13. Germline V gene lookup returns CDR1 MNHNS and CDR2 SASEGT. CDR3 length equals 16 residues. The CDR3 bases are TGTGCCAGCAGTGCAAACTTCCAGGGGGCGAGGGCTGAAGCTTTCTTT. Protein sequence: CASSANFQGARAEAFF.

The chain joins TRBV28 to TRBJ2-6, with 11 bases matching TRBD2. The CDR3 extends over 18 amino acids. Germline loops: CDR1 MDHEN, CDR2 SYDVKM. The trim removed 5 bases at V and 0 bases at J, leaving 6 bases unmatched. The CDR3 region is CASSHGGTSGSGANVLTF. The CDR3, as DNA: TGTGCCAGCAGTCATGGTGGGACTAGCGGCTCTGGGGCCAACGTCCTGACTTTC.

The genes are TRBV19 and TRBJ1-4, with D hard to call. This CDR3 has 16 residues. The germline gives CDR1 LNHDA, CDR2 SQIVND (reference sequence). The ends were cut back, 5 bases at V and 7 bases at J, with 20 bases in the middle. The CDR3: CASSFAQLGGGEKLFF. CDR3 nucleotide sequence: TGTGCCAGTAGTTTTGCACAGCTCGGAGGTGGTGAAAAACTGTTTTTT.

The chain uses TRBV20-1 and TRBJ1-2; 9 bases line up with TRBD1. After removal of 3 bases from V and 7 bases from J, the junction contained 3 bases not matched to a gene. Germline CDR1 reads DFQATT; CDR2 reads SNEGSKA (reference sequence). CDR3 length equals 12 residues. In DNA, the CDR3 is TGCAGTGCTAGTTTGACAGGGGGTGGCTACACCTTC. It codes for CSASLTGGGYTF.

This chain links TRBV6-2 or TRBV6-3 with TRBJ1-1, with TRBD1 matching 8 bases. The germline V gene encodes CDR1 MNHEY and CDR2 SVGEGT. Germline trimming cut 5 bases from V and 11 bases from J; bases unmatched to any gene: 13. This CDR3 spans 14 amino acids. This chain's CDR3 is CASSLRGQGLRAFF. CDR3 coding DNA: TGTGCCAGCAGTCTACGAGGACAGGGTTTAAGGGCTTTCTTT.

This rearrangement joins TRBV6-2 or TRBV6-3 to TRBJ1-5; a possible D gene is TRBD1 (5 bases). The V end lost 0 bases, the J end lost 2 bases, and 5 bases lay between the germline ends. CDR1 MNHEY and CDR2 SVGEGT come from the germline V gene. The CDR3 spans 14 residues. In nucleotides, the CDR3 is TGTGCCAGCAGTTACTCAGGGGGCAATCAGCCCCAGCATTTT. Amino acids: CASSYSGGNQPQHF.

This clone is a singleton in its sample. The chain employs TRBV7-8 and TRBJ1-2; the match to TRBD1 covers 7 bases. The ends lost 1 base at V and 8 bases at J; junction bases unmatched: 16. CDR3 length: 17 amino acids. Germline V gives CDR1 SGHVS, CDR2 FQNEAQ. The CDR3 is CASSLVSLAGGGGGYTF. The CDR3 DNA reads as TGTGCCAGCAGCTTAGTTTCATTGGCAGGGGGAGGTGGGGGCTACACCTTC.

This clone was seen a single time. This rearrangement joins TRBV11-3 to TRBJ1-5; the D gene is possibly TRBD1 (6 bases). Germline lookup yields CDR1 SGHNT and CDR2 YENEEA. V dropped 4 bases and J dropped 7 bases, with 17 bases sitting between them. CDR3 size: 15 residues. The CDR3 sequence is CASSSHRAHPQPQHF. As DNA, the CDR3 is TGTGCCAGCAGCTCACACAGGGCCCACCCACAGCCCCAGCATTTT.

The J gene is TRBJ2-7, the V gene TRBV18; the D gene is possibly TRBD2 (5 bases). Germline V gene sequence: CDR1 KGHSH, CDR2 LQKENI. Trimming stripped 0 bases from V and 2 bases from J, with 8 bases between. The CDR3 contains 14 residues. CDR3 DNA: TGTGCCAGCTCACCACCGACGGGGACCTACGAGCAGTACTTC. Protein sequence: CASSPPTGTYEQYF.